This TCR beta chain comes out of a study of blood T cells in healthy people across ages. Broader study findings: Measured against age, TCR beta diversity per million T cells decreased in a roughly linear manner. Diversity was higher, and naive CD4+ cells more numerous, in long-lived donors than in aged donors.

With a J-beta primer mix and a sample-barcoded 5' primer, a second PCR ran 7 to 11 cycles. From the 5' RACE reads, TCRdb called clonotypes with MiXCR, one entry per CDR3 protein. The sample includes about a million distinct CDR3 sequences, around 48% of them seen just once. This CDR3 is built from 13 residues. From germline, CDR1 is LNHNV and CDR2 YYDKDF (reference sequence). V lost 2 bases to trimming and J lost 8 bases, with 12 bases between them. This clonotype has a handful of counts. Its antigen is currently unknown. Sequenced material: blood. This clonotype was obtained from a man in his thirties or forties in good health. The chain combines TRBV15 with TRBJ1-2; a possible D gene is TRBD1 (6 bases). CDR3 region: CATSRSGVWGYTF. CDR3 bases: TGTGCCACCAGCAGATCAGGGGTGTGGGGCTACACCTTC.